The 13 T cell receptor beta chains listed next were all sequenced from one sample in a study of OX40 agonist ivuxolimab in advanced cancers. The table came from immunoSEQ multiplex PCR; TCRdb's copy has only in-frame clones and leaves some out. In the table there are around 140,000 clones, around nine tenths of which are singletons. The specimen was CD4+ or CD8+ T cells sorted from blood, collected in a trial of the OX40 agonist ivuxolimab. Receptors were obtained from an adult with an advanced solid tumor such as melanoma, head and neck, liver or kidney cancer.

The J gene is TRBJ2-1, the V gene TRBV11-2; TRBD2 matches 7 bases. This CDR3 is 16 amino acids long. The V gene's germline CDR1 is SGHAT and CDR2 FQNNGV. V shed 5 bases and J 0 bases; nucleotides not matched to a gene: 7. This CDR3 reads CASSQRLAGSYNEQFF. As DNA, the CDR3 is TGTGCCAGCAGCCAGAGACTAGCAGGCTCCTACAATGAGCAGTTCTTC.

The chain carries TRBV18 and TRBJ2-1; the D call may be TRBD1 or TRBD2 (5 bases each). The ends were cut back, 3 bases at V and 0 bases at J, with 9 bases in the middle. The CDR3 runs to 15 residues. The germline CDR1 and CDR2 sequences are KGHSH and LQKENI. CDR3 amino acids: CASSPSGTSYNEQFF. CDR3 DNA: TGTGCCAGCTCACCCTCCGGGACCTCCTACAATGAGCAGTTCTTC.

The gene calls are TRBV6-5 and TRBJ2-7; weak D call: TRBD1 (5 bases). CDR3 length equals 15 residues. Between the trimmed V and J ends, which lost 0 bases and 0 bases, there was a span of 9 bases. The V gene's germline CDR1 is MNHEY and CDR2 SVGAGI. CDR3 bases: TGTGCCAGCAGTTACTCAGGGGTGAACTCCTACGAGCAGTACTTC. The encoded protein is CASSYSGVNSYEQYF.

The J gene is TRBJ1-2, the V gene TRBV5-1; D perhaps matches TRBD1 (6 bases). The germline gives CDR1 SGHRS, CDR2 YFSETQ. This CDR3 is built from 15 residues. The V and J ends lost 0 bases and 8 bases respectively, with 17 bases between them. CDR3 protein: CASSLAQGPLEGYTF. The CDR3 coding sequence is TGCGCCAGCAGCTTGGCCCAGGGGCCACTTGAGGGCTACACCTTC.

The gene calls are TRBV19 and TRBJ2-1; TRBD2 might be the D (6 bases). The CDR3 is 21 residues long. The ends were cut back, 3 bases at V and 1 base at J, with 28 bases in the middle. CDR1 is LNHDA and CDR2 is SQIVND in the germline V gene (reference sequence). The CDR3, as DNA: TGTGCCAGTAGTATGCGGGGTGGCTCCCTAATCCTATCGGGTTCCTACAATGAGCAGTTCTTC. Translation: CASSMRGGSLILSGSYNEQFF.

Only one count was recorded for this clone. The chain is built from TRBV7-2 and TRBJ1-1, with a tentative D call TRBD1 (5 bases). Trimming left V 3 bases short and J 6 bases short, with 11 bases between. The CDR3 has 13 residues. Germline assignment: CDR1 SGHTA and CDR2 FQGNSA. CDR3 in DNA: TGTGCCAGCAGCTTCTTGGTGACAGCTGAAGCTTTCTTT. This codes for CASSFLVTAEAFF. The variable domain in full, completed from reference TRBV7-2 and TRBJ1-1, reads GAGVSQSPSNKVTEKGKDVELRCDPISGHTALYWYRQSLGQGLEFLIYFQGNSAPDKSGLPSDRFSAERTGGSVSTLTIQRTQQEDSAVYLCASSFLVTAEAFFGQGTRLTVV.

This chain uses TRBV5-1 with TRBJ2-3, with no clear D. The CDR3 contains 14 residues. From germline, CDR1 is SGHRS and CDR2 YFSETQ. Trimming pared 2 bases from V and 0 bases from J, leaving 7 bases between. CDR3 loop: CASSLQTSTDTQYF. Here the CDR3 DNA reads TGCGCCAGCAGCTTACAGACTAGCACAGATACGCAGTATTTT.

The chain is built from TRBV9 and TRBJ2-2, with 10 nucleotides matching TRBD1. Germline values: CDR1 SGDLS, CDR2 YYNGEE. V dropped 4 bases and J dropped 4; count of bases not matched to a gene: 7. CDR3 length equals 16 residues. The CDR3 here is CASSTPRDRGTGELFF. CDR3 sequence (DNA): TGTGCCAGCAGCACCCCTAGGGACAGGGGCACCGGGGAGCTGTTTTTT.

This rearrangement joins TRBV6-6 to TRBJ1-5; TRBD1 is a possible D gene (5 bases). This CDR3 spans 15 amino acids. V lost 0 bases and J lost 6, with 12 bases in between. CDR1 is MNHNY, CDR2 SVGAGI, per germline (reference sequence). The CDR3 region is CASSYSKGRGQPQHF. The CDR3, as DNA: TGTGCCAGCAGTTACTCGAAGGGGAGGGGTCAGCCCCAGCATTTT.

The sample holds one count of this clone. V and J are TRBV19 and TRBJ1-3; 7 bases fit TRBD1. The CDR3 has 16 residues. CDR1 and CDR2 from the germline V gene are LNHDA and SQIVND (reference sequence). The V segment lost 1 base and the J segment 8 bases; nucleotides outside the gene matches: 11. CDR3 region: CASSIGPGQLFDTIYF. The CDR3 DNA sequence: TGTGCCAGTAGTATAGGTCCGGGACAGCTTTTTGACACCATATATTTT. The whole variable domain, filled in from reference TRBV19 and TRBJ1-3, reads DGGITQSPKYLFRKEGQNVTLSCEQNLNHDAMYWYRQDPGQGLRLIYYSQIVNDFQKGDIAEGYSVSREKKESFPLTVTSAQKNPTAFYLCASSIGPGQLFDTIYFGEGSWLTVV.

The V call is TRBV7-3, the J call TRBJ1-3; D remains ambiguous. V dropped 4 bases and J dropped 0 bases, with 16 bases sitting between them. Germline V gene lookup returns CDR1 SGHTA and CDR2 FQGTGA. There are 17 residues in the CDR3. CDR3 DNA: TGTGCCAGCAGCTCGGCAGGCGGCGGGAGCTCTGGAAACACCATATATTTT. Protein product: CASSSAGGGSSGNTIYF.

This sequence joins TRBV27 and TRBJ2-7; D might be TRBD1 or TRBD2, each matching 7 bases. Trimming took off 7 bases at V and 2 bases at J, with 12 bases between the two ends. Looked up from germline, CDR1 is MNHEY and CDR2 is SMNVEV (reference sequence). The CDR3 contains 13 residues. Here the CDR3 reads CASKRDRTYEQYF. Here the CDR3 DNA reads TGTGCCAGCAAGCGGGACAGAACCTACGAGCAGTACTTC.

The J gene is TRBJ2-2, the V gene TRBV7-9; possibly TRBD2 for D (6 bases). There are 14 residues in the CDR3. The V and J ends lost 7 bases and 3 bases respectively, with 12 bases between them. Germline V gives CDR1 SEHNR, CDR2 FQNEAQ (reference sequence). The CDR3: CASKVRDYTGELFF. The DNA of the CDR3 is TGTGCCAGCAAGGTCCGGGACTACACCGGGGAGCTGTTTTTT.